The 10 T cell receptor beta chains below all came from one sample that was sequenced in a study of metastatic and nonmetastatic thyroid tumors. TCRdb recomputed clones from the PCR reads via MiXCR. The data show some 35,000 clones, approximately 30% seen once. Ahead of thyroid surgery, no patient had received treatment of any kind. The specimen was blood. Every receptor here comes from a female donor with papillary thyroid cancer or a benign thyroid nodule (not recorded which). Some clones in this sample may be carry-over from other donors' samples.

In regard to this clone: The junction and the germline gene differ at one end; a read error may be behind it. The gene calls are TRBV4-1 and TRBJ2-7; D is undetermined. Per the germline V gene, CDR1 is MGHRA and CDR2 is YSYEKL. CDR3 length: 15 amino acids. CDR3 in amino acids: CASTQVSRRSYEQYF. DNA for the CDR3: TGCGCCAGCACCCAAGTTAGCAGGCGCTCCTACGAGCAGTACTTC.

There are a few counts of this clone. At one of its ends the junction is not consistent with the germline gene, which may arise from a read error. V usage is TRBV6-1 and J usage is TRBJ2-5; possibly TRBD1 or TRBD2 for D (5 bases each). The CDR3 totals 17 residues. Germline CDR1 is MNHNS and CDR2 is SASEGT. DNA for the CDR3: TGTGCCAGCAGTCAAGCGCCTTGTGTGGCAGGGAGTGAGACCCAGTACTTC. Translation: CASSQAPCVAGSETQYF.

About this clone: Since a much larger clone is just one base distant, this may be a read error. Here the CDR3 DNA reads TGTGCCAGCATCTGGGAGACAGGGGCCGAGACCCAGTACTTC. Translation: CASIWETGAETQYF. The J gene is TRBJ2-5, the V gene TRBV7-9, with 8 positions matching TRBD1. The CDR3 sequence is 14 residues long. Germline trimming cut 7 bases from V and 5 bases from J; bases unmatched to any gene: 9. Per germline, CDR1 SEHNR and CDR2 FQNEAQ (reference sequence).

This clone occurred a few times. It may be a read error: a sequence one base away is much more abundant. This chain connects TRBV12-3 or TRBV12-4 to TRBJ2-2, with D unclear. V gave up 3 bases and J gave up 8 bases, with 10 bases separating them. The CDR3 is 13 amino acids. CDR3 sequence reads: CASSFRRNGELFF. The CDR3 DNA reads TGTGCCAGCAGTTTCAGACGAAATGGGGAGCTGTTTTTT.

This clone has only a few counts. This chain joins TRBV28 and TRBJ1-2; 7 bases agree with TRBD1. V was clipped by 8 bases and J by 4 bases; unmatched bases: 7. Germline V gene data show CDR1 as MDHEN and CDR2 as SYDVKM. The CDR3 has 13 amino acids. The CDR3 here is CASGGGVPYGYTF. The CDR3 region has the DNA TGTGCCAGCGGAGGGGGCGTTCCCTATGGCTACACCTTC.

This clone has a count of ten or more. The rearrangement uses TRBV6-6 and TRBJ1-2; no definite D call. The CDR3 spans 12 residues. Trimming pared 2 bases from V and 8 bases from J, leaving 9 bases between. Looked up from germline, CDR1 is MNHNY and CDR2 is SVGAGI (reference sequence). The CDR3 DNA sequence: TGTGCCAGCAGTTACCCGGGGAAAGGCTACACCTTC. It yields the protein CASSYPGKGYTF.

This clone was found many times. The rearrangement links TRBV7-9 to TRBJ2-7, with 9 bases fitting TRBD1. The germline V gene encodes CDR1 SEHNR and CDR2 FQNEAQ (reference sequence). The CDR3 spans 14 residues. The junction had 8 bases not matched to a gene; V was cut back by 6 bases and J by 5 bases. CDR3 sequence reads: CASREQGAGDEQYF. The CDR3 DNA sequence: TGTGCCAGCAGAGAACAGGGGGCAGGCGACGAGCAGTACTTC.

V is TRBV4-1 and J is TRBJ2-3, with 10 bases fitting TRBD2. The CDR3 has 16 residues. Looked up from germline, CDR1 is MGHRA and CDR2 is YSYEKL. The V and J ends lost 7 bases and 3 bases, in that order; junction bases with no gene match: 10. The CDR3 loop is CASKNRGLAETDTQYF. The CDR3, as DNA: TGCGCCAGCAAGAACCGAGGACTAGCGGAAACAGATACGCAGTATTTT.

In its sample, this clone was seen many times. The J gene is TRBJ2-3, the V gene TRBV19; 13 bases align to TRBD2. This CDR3 comprises 15 residues. V was clipped by 9 bases and J by 0 bases; unmatched bases: 3. Germline V CDR1 and CDR2: LNHDA, SQIVND (reference sequence). The CDR3 protein is CASRLAGGSTDTQYF. In DNA, the CDR3 is TGTGCCAGCAGACTAGCGGGGGGCAGCACAGATACGCAGTATTTT.

Ten or more counts support this clone. The genes are TRBV20-1 and TRBJ2-2; no clear D. CDR1 DFQATT and CDR2 SNEGSKA come from the germline V gene (reference sequence). Between the trimmed V and J ends, which lost 5 bases and 0 bases, there was a span of 28 bases. There are 20 residues in the CDR3. CDR3 region: CSAPGFLIPVPASNTGELFF. The CDR3 DNA sequence: TGCAGTGCTCCGGGTTTTTTAATACCCGTACCAGCATCGAACACCGGGGAGCTGTTTTTT.